The 16 T cell receptor beta chains reported below all come from one sample, sequenced in a study of OX40 agonist ivuxolimab in advanced cancers. Only in-frame clones appear in the TCRdb table, and some are missing; sequencing was by immunoSEQ multiplex PCR. Of tens of thousands of clones listed, around four fifths are singletons. The material was CD4+ or CD8+ T cells sorted from blood, obtained in a trial of the OX40 agonist ivuxolimab. The receptors here all came from an adult with an advanced solid tumor such as melanoma, head and neck, liver or kidney cancer.

This clone occurred once. The chain couples TRBV5-1 to TRBJ2-5; D is undetermined. CDR1 is SGHRS, CDR2 YFSETQ, per germline. CDR3 size: 12 residues. Trimming cost V 2 bases and J 3 bases, with 5 bases left between them. For the CDR3, the DNA is TGCGCCAGCAGCTTCGCTGAAGAGACCCAGTACTTC. Protein: CASSFAEETQYF.

J is TRBJ2-2 and V is TRBV15; the D is unclear. The length of the CDR3 is 14 residues. V lost 3 bases and J lost 2, with 7 bases in between. CDR1 is LNHNV, CDR2 YYDKDF, per germline (reference sequence). The CDR3 bases are TGTGCCACCAGCAGCGCAGATAACACCGGGGAGCTGTTTTTT. This translates into CATSSADNTGELFF.

The chain has TRBV27 and TRBJ2-2, with 9 bases lining up with TRBD1. The CDR3 sequence is 13 residues long. The ends lost 6 bases at V and 4 bases at J; junction bases unmatched: 0. Germline V gene data show CDR1 as MNHEY and CDR2 as SMNVEV (reference sequence). The CDR3 loop reads CASRTGGTGELFF. CDR3 nucleotide sequence: TGTGCCAGCAGGACAGGGGGCACCGGGGAGCTGTTTTTT.

J is TRBJ1-1 and V is TRBV7-2; 7 bases match TRBD1. V shed 5 bases, J shed 0 bases, and the junction held 6 bases outside the gene matches. This CDR3 has 15 amino acids. Germline CDR1 is SGHTA and CDR2 is FQGNSA. As DNA, the CDR3 is TGTGCCAGCAGCCCACAGGGACAGTTGAACACTGAAGCTTTCTTT. This sequence encodes CASSPQGQLNTEAFF.

This chain uses TRBV28 with TRBJ2-7; TRBD2 might be the D (5 bases). This CDR3 spans 13 amino acids. Germline-derived CDR1 and CDR2 are MDHEN and SYDVKM. Trimming left V 8 bases short and J 7 bases short, with 18 bases between. CDR3 sequence (DNA): TGTGCCAGCCGCTTTTCCCTCGGGGATGAGCAGTACTTC. Residues: CASRFSLGDEQYF.

The V gene is TRBV6-5, the J gene TRBJ1-1, with TRBD1 matching 9 bases. Trimming took 4 bases from V and 9 from J; bases not matched to a gene: 9. The germline V gene has CDR1 MNHEY and CDR2 SVGAGI. The CDR3 runs to 14 residues. CDR3 region: CASSSGQGTRKAFF. The CDR3 DNA sequence: TGTGCCAGCAGTTCCGGACAGGGGACGAGGAAAGCTTTCTTT.

This chain joins TRBV5-5 and TRBJ1-1; 11 bases map to TRBD1. Germline V lookup: CDR1 SGHKS, CDR2 YYEKEE (reference sequence). The CDR3 sequence is 19 residues long. V shed 2 bases, J shed 5 bases, and the junction held 17 bases outside the gene matches. The CDR3 is CASSFHPQGQGARGTEAFF. The CDR3 coding sequence is TGTGCCAGCAGCTTCCATCCCCAAGGACAGGGGGCAAGGGGGACTGAAGCTTTCTTT.

The rearrangement joins TRBV28 to TRBJ1-6; tentatively, D is TRBD1 (5 bases). CDR3 length: 13 amino acids. V dropped 11 bases and J dropped 8 bases, with 16 bases sitting between them. Germline lookup yields CDR1 MDHEN and CDR2 SYDVKM. The CDR3 loop is CALRAGSYSPLHF. Here the CDR3 DNA reads TGTGCCCTCAGGGCAGGGTCTTATTCACCCCTCCACTTT.

V and J are TRBV7-2 and TRBJ1-1; 8 positions agree with TRBD1. Unmatched junction bases numbered 8, after V lost 8 bases and J lost 6 bases. CDR1 is SGHTA, CDR2 FQGNSA, per germline. The CDR3 covers 13 residues. The CDR3 DNA is TGTGCCAGCGCGAAACAGGGGGTCTCTGAAGCTTTCTTT. It codes for CASAKQGVSEAFF.

This clone was counted between two and nine times. The chain couples TRBV5-6 to TRBJ1-2; no definite D call. Germline CDR1 reads SGHDT; CDR2 reads YYEEEE. CDR3 size: 14 residues. Trimming left V 1 base short and J 2 bases short, with 9 bases between. CDR3 in DNA: TGTGCCAGCAGCTTGTTTATTAGAAACTATGGCTACACCTTC. Its translation is CASSLFIRNYGYTF.

V usage is TRBV5-1 and J usage is TRBJ1-1; 11 nucleotides line up with TRBD1. There are 16 residues in the CDR3. The V segment lost 7 bases and the J segment 4 bases; nucleotides outside the gene matches: 12. Per the germline V gene, CDR1 is SGHRS and CDR2 is YFSETQ. The CDR3 coding sequence is TGCGCCAGCCTTAGGGAGAGGACAGGGGGCGGCACTGAAGCTTTCTTT. This encodes CASLRERTGGGTEAFF.

This chain connects TRBV28 to TRBJ1-2, with a weak D call TRBD1 (6 bases). This CDR3 is 14 amino acids long. V lost 7 bases to trimming and J lost 2 bases, with 14 bases between them. Germline-derived CDR1 and CDR2 are MDHEN and SYDVKM. The CDR3 DNA sequence: TGTGCCAGCACCCGAAGGGGGAGGAACTATGGCTACACCTTC. This codes for CASTRRGRNYGYTF.

This clone was seen a handful of times. This chain uses TRBV7-6 with TRBJ2-1; TRBD2 aligns across 12 bases. V trimming: 3 bases; J trimming: 4 bases; junction bases outside the gene matches: 4. CDR1 and CDR2 from the germline V gene are SGHVS and FNYEAQ. The CDR3 is 16 amino acids. The CDR3 sequence: CASSLTLAGGYNEQFF. The DNA of the CDR3 is TGTGCCAGCAGCTTGACCCTAGCGGGGGGGTACAATGAGCAGTTCTTC.

V and J are TRBV28 and TRBJ2-6; 7 bases align to TRBD1. J gave up 0 bases and V 10 bases, and 12 bases lay outside the gene matches. This CDR3 spans 17 amino acids. Germline CDR1 and CDR2: MDHEN and SYDVKM. The CDR3 DNA reads as TGTGCCACCCAGTTTAGGGACAGACCCTCTGGGGCCAACGTCCTGACTTTC. This gives the protein CATQFRDRPSGANVLTF.

The chain recombines TRBV29-1 with TRBJ1-5, with unresolved D. CDR1 is SQVTM, CDR2 ANQGSEA, per germline. The V end lost 3 bases, the J end lost 8 bases, and 17 bases lay between the germline ends. This CDR3 spans 14 amino acids. The CDR3, as DNA: TGCAGCGTTGAGAGTGCAAGGGTGGGCGAGCCCCAGCATTTT. Encoded protein: CSVESARVGEPQHF.

V and J are TRBV19 and TRBJ2-3, with D perhaps matching TRBD1 or TRBD2 (5 bases each). The CDR3 sequence is 15 residues long. Trimming removed 1 base from V and 3 bases from J, with 11 bases in between. From germline, CDR1 is LNHDA and CDR2 SQIVND (reference sequence). CDR3 residues: CASSIGPGSTDTQYF. CDR3 nucleotides: TGTGCCAGTAGTATAGGGCCAGGGAGTACAGATACGCAGTATTTT.